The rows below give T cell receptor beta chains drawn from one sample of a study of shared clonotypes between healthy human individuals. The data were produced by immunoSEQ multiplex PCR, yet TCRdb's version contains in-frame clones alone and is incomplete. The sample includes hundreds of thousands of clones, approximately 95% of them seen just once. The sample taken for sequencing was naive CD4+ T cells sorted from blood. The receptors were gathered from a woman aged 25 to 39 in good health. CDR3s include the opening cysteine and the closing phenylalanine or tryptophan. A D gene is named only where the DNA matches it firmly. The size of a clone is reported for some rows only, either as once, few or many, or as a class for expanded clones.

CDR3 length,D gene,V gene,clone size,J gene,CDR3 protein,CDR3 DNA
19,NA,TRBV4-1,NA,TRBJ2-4,CASSQGAGRTTLAKNIQYF,TGCGCCAGCAGCCAGGGGGCGGGGAGGACAACCCTAGCCAAAAACATTCAGTACTTC
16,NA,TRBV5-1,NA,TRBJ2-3,CASSPLAGRVPDTQYF,TGCGCCAGCAGCCCCCTAGCAGGTCGGGTTCCAGATACGCAGTATTTT
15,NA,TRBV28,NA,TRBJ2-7,CASSFERGRSYEQYF,TGTGCCAGCAGTTTTGAAAGGGGCCGTTCCTACGAGCAGTACTTC
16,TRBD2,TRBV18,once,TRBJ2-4,CASSPRTSGSIYIQYF,TGTGCCAGCTCACCGCGGACTAGCGGGAGTATTTACATTCAGTACTTC
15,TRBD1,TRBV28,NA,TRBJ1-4,CASSAGGQSNEKLFF,TGTGCCAGCAGTGCCGGGGGACAGAGTAATGAAAAACTGTTTTTT
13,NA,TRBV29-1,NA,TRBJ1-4,CSVERTEGEKLFF,TGCAGCGTTGAACGGACGGAGGGTGAAAAACTGTTTTTT
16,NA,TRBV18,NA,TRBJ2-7,CASSPSRGGSIYEQYF,TGTGCCAGCTCGCCCAGCCGCGGTGGCAGCATCTACGAGCAGTACTTC
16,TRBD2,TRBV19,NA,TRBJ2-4,CASSMGTGGAKNIQYF,TGTGCCAGTAGTATGGGGACGGGAGGGGCCAAAAACATTCAGTACTTC
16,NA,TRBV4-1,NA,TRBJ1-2,CASSQFFRGNFYGYTF,TGCGCCAGCAGCCAATTTTTCCGGGGAAATTTCTATGGCTACACCTTC
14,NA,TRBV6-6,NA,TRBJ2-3,CASSYGADTDTQYF,TGTGCCAGCAGTTACGGGGCAGACACAGATACGCAGTATTTT
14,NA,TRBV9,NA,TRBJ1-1,CASSPVGVDTEAFF,TGTGCCAGCAGCCCAGTAGGGGTGGACACTGAAGCTTTCTTT
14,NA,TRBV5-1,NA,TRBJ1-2,CASSFTGTNYGYTF,TGCGCCAGCAGCTTCACGGGTACCAACTATGGCTACACCTTC
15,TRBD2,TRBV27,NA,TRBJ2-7,CASSSGLAGTYEQYF,TGTGCCAGCAGTTCGGGACTAGCGGGAACCTACGAGCAGTACTTC
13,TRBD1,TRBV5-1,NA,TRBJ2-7,CASRKTGSHEQYF,TGCGCCAGCAGAAAGACAGGGTCCCACGAGCAGTACTTC
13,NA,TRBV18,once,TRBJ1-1,CASSRTPDTEAFF,TGTGCCAGCTCACGGACACCGGACACTGAAGCTTTCTTT
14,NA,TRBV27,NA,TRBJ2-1,CASSLSRAYNEQFF,TGTGCCAGCAGTTTATCCCGGGCCTACAATGAGCAGTTCTTC
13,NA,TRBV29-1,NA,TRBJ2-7,CSVEEGVTYEQYF,TGCAGCGTTGAAGAAGGGGTCACCTACGAGCAGTACTTC
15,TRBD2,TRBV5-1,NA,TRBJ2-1,CASRKFSGTPAEQFF,TGCGCCAGCAGGAAATTTAGCGGGACCCCCGCTGAGCAGTTCTTC
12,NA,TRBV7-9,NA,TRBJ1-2,CASSPGPLGYTF,TGTGCCAGCAGCCCGGGACCCCTTGGCTACACCTTC
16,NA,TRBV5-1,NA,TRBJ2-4,CASSLVAGIAKNIQYF,TGCGCCAGCAGCTTGGTGGCGGGGATAGCCAAAAACATTCAGTACTTC
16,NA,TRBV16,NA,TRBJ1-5,CASSQAARRSNQPQHF,TGTGCCAGCAGCCAAGCTGCAAGGCGGAGCAATCAGCCCCAGCATTTT
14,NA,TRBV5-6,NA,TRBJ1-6,CASSRGLYNSPLHF,TGTGCCAGCAGCCGGGGGCTTTATAATTCACCCCTCCACTTT
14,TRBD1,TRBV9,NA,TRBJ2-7,CASSLRGQYDEQYF,TGTGCCAGCAGCCTAAGGGGACAGTATGACGAGCAGTACTTC
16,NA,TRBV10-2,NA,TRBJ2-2,CASSDPGTGITGELFF,TGCGCCAGCAGTGATCCCGGGACTGGCATCACCGGGGAGCTGTTTTTT
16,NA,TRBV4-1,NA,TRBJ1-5,CASSPRGDPGGQPQHF,TGCGCCAGCAGCCCCCGCGGGGACCCTGGCGGTCAGCCCCAGCATTTT
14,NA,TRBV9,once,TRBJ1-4,CASSPTEVGEKLFF,TGTGCCAGCAGCCCGACCGAGGTTGGCGAAAAACTGTTTTTT
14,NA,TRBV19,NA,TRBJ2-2,CASGLLGYTGELFF,TGTGCCAGCGGGCTTTTGGGGTACACCGGGGAGCTGTTTTTT
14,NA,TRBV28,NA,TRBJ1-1,CASSAMGGETEAFF,TGTGCCAGCAGTGCAATGGGGGGCGAGACTGAAGCTTTCTTT
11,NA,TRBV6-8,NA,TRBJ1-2,CASGGTLGYTF,TGTGCCAGCGGGGGGACTCTCGGCTACACCTTC
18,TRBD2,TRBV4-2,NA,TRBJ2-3,CASSQAYLTSGSTDTQYF,TGTGCCAGCAGCCAAGCATACCTTACTAGCGGTAGCACAGATACGCAGTATTTT